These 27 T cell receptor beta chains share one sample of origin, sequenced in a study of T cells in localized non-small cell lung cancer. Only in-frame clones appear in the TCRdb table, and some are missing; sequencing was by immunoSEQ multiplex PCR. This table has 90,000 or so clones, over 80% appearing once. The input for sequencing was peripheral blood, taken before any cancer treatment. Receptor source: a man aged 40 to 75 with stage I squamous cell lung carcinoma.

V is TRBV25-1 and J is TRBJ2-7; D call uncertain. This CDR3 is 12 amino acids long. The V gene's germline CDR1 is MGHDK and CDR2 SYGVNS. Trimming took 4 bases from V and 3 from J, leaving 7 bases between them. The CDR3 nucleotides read TGTGCCAGCAGTGTTGGGAACTACGAGCAGTACTTC. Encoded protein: CASSVGNYEQYF.

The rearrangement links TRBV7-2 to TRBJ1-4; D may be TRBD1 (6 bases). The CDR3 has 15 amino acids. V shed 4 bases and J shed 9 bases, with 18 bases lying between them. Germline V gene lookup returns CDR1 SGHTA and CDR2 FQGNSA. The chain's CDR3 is CASSSPGAGGKKLFF. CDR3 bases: TGTGCCAGCAGCTCCCCAGGGGCCGGAGGAAAAAAACTGTTTTTT.

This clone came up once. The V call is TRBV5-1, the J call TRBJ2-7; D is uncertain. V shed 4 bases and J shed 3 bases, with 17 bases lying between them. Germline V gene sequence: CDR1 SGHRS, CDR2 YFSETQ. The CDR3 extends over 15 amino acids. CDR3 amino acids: CASSPQAQVIYEQYF. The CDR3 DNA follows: TGCGCCAGCAGCCCTCAGGCTCAGGTCATCTACGAGCAGTACTTC. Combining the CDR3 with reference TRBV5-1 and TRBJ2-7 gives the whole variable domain KAGVTQTPRYLIKTRGQQVTLSCSPISGHRSVSWYQQTPGQGLQFLFEYFSETQRNKGNFPGRFSGRQFSNSRSEMNVSTLELGDSALYLCASSPQAQVIYEQYFGPGTRLTVT.

The CDR3 coding sequence is TGCGCCAGCAGCTTCGGACAGGGAGGTAGCACAGATACGCAGTATTTT. It codes for CASSFGQGGSTDTQYF. The gene calls are TRBV5-1 and TRBJ2-3; 8 bases align to TRBD1. The CDR3 loop spans 16 amino acids. The ends lost 2 bases at V and 0 bases at J; junction bases unmatched: 5. The germline V gene encodes CDR1 SGHRS and CDR2 YFSETQ.

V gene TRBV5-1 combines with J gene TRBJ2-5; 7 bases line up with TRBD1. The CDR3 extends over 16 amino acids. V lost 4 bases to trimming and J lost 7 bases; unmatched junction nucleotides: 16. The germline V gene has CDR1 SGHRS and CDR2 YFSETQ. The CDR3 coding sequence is TGCGCCAGCAGCCTACCAGACAGGGCCCTCGGGCGGACCCAGTACTTC. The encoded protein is CASSLPDRALGRTQYF.

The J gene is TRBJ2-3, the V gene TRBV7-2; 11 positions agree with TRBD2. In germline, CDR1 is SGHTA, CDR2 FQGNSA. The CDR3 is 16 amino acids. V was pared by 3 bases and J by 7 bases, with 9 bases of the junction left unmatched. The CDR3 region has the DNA TGTGCCAGCAGCTTGACTAGCGGGATGGCGGGCAATACGCAGTATTTT. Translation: CASSLTSGMAGNTQYF.

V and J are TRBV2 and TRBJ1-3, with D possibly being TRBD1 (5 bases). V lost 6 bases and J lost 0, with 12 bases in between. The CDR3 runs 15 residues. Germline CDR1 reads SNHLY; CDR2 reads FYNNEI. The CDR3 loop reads CASRTQGLSGNTIYF. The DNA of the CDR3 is TGTGCCAGCAGGACCCAGGGACTCTCTGGAAACACCATATATTTT.

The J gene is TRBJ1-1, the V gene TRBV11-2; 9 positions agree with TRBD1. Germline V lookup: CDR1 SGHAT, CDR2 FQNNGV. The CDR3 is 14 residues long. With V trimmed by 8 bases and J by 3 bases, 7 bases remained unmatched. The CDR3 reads CASSPGQGYTEAFF. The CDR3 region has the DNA TGTGCCAGCTCCCCGGGACAGGGTTACACTGAAGCTTTCTTT.

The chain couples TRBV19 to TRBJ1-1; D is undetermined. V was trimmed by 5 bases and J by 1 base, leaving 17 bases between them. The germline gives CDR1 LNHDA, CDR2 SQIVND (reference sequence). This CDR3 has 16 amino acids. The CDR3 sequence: CASSPHTRGWNTEAFF. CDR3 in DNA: TGTGCCAGTAGTCCCCATACCCGAGGGTGGAACACTGAAGCTTTCTTT.

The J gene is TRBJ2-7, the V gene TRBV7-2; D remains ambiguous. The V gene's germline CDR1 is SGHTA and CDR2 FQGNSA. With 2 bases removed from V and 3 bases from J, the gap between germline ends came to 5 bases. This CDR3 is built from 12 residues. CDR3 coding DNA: TGTGCCAGCAGCTTACAGAACTACGAGCAGTACTTC. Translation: CASSLQNYEQYF.

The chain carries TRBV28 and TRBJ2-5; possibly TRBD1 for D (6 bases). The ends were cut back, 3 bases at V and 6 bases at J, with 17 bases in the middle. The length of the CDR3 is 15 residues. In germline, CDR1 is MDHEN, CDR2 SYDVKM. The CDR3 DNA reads TGTGCCAGCAGTTTGCCTAGCAGGGGTGAAAAGACCCAGTACTTC. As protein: CASSLPSRGEKTQYF.

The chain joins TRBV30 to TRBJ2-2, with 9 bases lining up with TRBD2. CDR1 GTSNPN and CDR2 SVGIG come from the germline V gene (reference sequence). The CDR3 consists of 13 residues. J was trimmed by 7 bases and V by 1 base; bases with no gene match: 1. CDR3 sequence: CAWSERGVGELFF. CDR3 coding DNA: TGTGCCTGGAGTGAGCGGGGGGTCGGGGAGCTGTTTTTT.

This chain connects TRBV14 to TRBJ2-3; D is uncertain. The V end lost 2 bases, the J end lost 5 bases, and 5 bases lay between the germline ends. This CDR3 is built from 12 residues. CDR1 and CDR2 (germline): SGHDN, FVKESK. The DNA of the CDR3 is TGTGCCAGCAGCCAATCAGGAGATACGCAGTATTTT. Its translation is CASSQSGDTQYF.

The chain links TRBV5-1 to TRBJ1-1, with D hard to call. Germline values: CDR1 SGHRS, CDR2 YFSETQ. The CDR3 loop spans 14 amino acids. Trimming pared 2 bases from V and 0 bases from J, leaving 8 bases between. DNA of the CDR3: TGCGCCAGCAGCTTTGAGATGGTGAACACTGAAGCTTTCTTT. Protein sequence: CASSFEMVNTEAFF.

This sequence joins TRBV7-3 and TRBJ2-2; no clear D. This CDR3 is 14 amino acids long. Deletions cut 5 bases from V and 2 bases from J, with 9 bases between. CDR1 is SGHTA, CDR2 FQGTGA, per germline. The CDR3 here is CASSPGSNTGELFF. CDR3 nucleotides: TGTGCCAGCAGCCCCGGATCCAACACCGGGGAGCTGTTTTTT.

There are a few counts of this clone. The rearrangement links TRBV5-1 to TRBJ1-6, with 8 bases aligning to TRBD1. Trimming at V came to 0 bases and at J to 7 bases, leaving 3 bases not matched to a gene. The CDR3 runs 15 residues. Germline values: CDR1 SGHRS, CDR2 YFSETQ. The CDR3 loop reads CASSLGQGANSPLHF. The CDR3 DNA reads TGCGCCAGCAGCTTGGGGCAGGGGGCGAATTCACCCCTCCACTTT.

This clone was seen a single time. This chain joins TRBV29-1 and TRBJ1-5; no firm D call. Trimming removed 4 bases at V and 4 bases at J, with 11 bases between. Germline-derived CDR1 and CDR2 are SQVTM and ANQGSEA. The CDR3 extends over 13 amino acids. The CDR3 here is CSVVLAVNQPQHF. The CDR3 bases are TGCAGCGTTGTACTCGCGGTTAATCAGCCCCAGCATTTT.

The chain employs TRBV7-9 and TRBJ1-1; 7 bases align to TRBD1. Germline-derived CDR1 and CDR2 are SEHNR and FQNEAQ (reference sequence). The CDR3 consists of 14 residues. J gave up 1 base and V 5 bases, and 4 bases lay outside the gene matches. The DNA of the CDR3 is TGTGCCAGCAGCCCCTGGGACAGGAACACTGAAGCTTTCTTT. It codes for CASSPWDRNTEAFF.

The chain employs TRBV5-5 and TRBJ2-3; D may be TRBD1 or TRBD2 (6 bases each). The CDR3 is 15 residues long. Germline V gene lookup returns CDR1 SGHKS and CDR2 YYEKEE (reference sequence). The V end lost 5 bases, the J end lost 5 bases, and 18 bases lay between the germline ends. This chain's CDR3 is CASRNKGGEGDTQYF. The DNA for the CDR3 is TGTGCCAGCAGAAATAAGGGGGGTGAAGGAGATACGCAGTATTTT.

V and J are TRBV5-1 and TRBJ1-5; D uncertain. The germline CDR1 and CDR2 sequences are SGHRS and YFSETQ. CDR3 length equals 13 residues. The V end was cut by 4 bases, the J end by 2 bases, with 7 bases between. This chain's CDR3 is CASSVLGNQPQHF. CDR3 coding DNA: TGCGCCAGCAGCGTTCTGGGCAATCAGCCCCAGCATTTT. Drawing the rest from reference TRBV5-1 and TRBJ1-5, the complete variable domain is KAGVTQTPRYLIKTRGQQVTLSCSPISGHRSVSWYQQTPGQGLQFLFEYFSETQRNKGNFPGRFSGRQFSNSRSEMNVSTLELGDSALYLCASSVLGNQPQHFGDGTRLSIL.

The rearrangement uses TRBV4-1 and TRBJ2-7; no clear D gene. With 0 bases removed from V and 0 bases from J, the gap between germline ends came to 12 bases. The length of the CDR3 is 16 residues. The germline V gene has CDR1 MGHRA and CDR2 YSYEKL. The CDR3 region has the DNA TGCGCCAGCAGCCAAGATCAAAGCGTGAGCTCCTACGAGCAGTACTTC. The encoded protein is CASSQDQSVSSYEQYF.

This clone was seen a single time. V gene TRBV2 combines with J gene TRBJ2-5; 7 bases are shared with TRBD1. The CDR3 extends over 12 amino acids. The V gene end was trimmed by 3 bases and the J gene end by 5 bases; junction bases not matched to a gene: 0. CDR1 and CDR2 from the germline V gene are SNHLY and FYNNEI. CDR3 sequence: CASSDRGETQYF. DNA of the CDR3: TGTGCCAGCAGTGACAGGGGGGAGACCCAGTACTTC.

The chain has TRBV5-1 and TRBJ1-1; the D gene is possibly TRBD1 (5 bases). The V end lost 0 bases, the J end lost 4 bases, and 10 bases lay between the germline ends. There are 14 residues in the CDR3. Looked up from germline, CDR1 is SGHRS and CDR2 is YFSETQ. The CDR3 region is CASSLGREGTEAFF. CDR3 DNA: TGCGCCAGCAGCTTGGGCAGGGAGGGCACTGAAGCTTTCTTT.

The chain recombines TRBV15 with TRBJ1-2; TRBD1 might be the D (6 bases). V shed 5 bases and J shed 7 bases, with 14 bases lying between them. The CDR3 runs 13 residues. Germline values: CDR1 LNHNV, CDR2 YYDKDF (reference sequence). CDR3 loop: CATSAGGASGYTF. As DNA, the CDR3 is TGTGCCACCAGCGCCGGGGGGGCTAGTGGCTACACCTTC. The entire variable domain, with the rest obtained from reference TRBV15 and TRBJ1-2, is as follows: DAMVIQNPRYQVTQFGKPVTLSCSQTLNHNVMYWYQQKSSQAPKLLFHYYDKDFNNEADTPDNFQSRRPNTSFCFLDIRSPGLGDTAMYLCATSAGGASGYTFGSGTRLTVV.

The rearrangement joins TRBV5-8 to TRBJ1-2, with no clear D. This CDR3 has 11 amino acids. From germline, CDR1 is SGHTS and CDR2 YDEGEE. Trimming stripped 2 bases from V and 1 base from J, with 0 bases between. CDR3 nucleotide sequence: TGTGCCAGCAGCTTTAACTATGGCTACACCTTC. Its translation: CASSFNYGYTF.

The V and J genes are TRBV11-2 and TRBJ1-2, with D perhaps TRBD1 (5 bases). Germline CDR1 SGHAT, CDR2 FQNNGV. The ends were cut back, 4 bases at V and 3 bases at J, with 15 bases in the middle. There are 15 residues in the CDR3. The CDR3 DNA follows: TGTGCCAGCAGCTCCGGGTTGGGGGGAGACTATGGCTACACCTTC. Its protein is CASSSGLGGDYGYTF.

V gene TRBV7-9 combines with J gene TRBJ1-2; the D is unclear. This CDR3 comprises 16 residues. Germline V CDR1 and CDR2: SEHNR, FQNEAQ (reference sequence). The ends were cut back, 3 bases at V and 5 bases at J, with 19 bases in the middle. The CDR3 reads CASSFAPRSINYGYTF. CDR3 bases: TGTGCCAGCAGCTTCGCACCCAGATCGATTAATTATGGCTACACCTTC. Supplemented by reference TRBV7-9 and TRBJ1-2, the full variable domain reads DTGVSQNPRHKITKRGQNVTFRCDPISEHNRLYWYRQTLGQGPEFLTYFQNEAQLEKSRLLSDRFSAERPKGSFSTLEIQRTEQGDSAMYLCASSFAPRSINYGYTFGSGTRLTVV.